A selection of T cell receptor beta chains follows, all from one sample in a study of OX40 agonist ivuxolimab in advanced cancers. Produced via immunoSEQ multiplex PCR; TCRdb's table is partial and in-frame only. The table records around 110,000 clones, approximately 90% of them present only once. Material: CD4+ or CD8+ T cells sorted from blood, obtained in a trial of the OX40 agonist ivuxolimab. These receptors all come from an adult with an advanced solid tumor such as melanoma, head and neck, liver or kidney cancer. The CDR3 runs from the conserved cysteine through the conserved F or W. D genes are given only for firm matches. Clone size is not always given. Where it is, it says once, few, many or a class for expanded clones.

>NA|TRBJ1-4|TRBV5-1|TRBD1
TGCGCCAGCAGCTCAGGACAGGAAAATGAAAAACTGTTTTTT
CASSSGQENEKLFF
>once|TRBJ1-1|TRBV6-5|NA
TGTGCCAGCAGGCCTTCGGGGAACACTGAAGCTTTCTTT
CASRPSGNTEAFF
>NA|TRBJ2-6|TRBV19|NA
TGTGCCAGTTCCGGGACCCGGACGAGAAGGGCCAACGTCCTGACTTTC
CASSGTRTRRANVLTF
>NA|TRBJ2-3|TRBV29-1|TRBD1
TGCAGCGTTGCCCCCCCTAACAGGGGGCTTCGTGATACGCAGTATTTT
CSVAPPNRGLRDTQYF
>NA|TRBJ2-7|TRBV6-5|NA
TGTGCCAGCAGCAGACGGGACTGGTTAGAGTACGAGCAGTACTTC
CASSRRDWLEYEQYF
>few|TRBJ1-2|TRBV29-1|NA
TGCAGCGTTGATCGCGACATCGGCAATGGCTACACCTTC
CSVDRDIGNGYTF
>NA|TRBJ1-1|TRBV6-1|NA
TGTGCCAGCTCCTCGCAGGCAAACACTGAAGCTTTCTTT
CASSSQANTEAFF
>NA|TRBJ2-1|TRBV11-2|TRBD2
TGTGCCAGCAGCTCGACCGGGACTAGCGGGGTACGGCAGTTCTTC
CASSSTGTSGVRQFF
>NA|TRBJ2-6|TRBV4-1|NA
TGCGCCAGCAGCCAATTGCAGGGCCGCTCTGGGGCCAACGTCCTGACTTTC
CASSQLQGRSGANVLTF
>NA|TRBJ2-1|TRBV7-2|TRBD1
TGTGCCAGCAGACCGGGACAGTCCTACAATGAGCAGTTCTTC
CASRPGQSYNEQFF
>NA|TRBJ1-3|TRBV19|NA
TGTGCCAGTAGTCATACGACTCCCTCGAGGAAGGGTAAAAACACCATATATTTT
CASSHTTPSRKGKNTIYF
>NA|TRBJ2-5|TRBV19|NA
TGTGCCAGTAAGAGGCAGGACCGAGAGACCCAGTACTTC
CASKRQDRETQYF
>NA|TRBJ1-4|TRBV6-1|NA
TGTGCCAGCAGAGGACTTACAACTAATGAAAAACTGTTTTTT
CASRGLTTNEKLFF
>NA|TRBJ2-7|TRBV6-1|NA
TGTGCCAGCAGAGGGACCCAGGGCCCCTACGAGCAGTACTTC
CASRGTQGPYEQYF
>NA|TRBJ1-1|TRBV18|TRBD1
TGTGCCAGCTCACCAGACAGGGATGAAGCTTTCTTT
CASSPDRDEAFF
>few|TRBJ1-3|TRBV10-3|NA
TGTGCCATCAGACAGGGTAGCTCTGGAAACACCATATATTTT
CAIRQGSSGNTIYF
>NA|TRBJ2-7|TRBV7-2|TRBD1
TGTGCCAGCAGCAAACAGGACAGGGGAGGGCGCGAGCAGTACTTC
CASSKQDRGGREQYF
>NA|TRBJ1-2|TRBV28|NA
TGTGCCAGCAGTCTGCCCCGGGGGGGCTACACCTTC
CASSLPRGGYTF
>NA|TRBJ2-5|TRBV5-1|TRBD1
TGTGCCAGCAGCTTGGGCCTAGAGGGGGCATCGGAGACCCAGTACTTC
CASSLGLEGASETQYF
>NA|TRBJ1-3|TRBV7-8|TRBD1
TGTGCCAGCAGCCCCCTGGACAGGGCCTCTGGAAACACCATATATTTT
CASSPLDRASGNTIYF
>NA|TRBJ1-6|TRBV7-9|NA
TGTGCCAGCGAGATTGACGGAGGAGCACCCCTCCACTTT
CASEIDGGAPLHF
>few|TRBJ2-5|TRBV11-3|TRBD1
TGTGCCAGCAGTTTAGGGACAGGAATCGGACGAGAGACCCAGTACTTC
CASSLGTGIGRETQYF
>NA|TRBJ1-5|TRBV7-9|TRBD1
TGTGCCAGCAGCCCAGGGGGCGGGAGCAATCAGCCCCAGCATTTT
CASSPGGGSNQPQHF
>NA|TRBJ1-1|TRBV29-1|NA
TGCAGCGTACGCGCTCTAATGAACACTGAAGCTTTCTTT
CSVRALMNTEAFF
>NA|TRBJ1-1|TRBV11-3|NA
TGTGCCAGCAGCCGCGAGGGTCTAAGCGAAGCTTTCTTT
CASSREGLSEAFF
>NA|TRBJ2-7|TRBV19|NA
TGTGCCAGTAGTATCGGACTTAACTCCTACGAGCAGTACTTC
CASSIGLNSYEQYF
>NA|TRBJ1-5|TRBV2|NA
TGTGCCAGCACCTCGATCAATCAGCCCCAGCATTTT
CASTSINQPQHF
>NA|TRBJ2-1|TRBV28|TRBD2
TGTGCCAGCAGTCCACAGACTAGCGGGGGGGATAGCTCCTACAATGAGCAGTTCTTC
CASSPQTSGGDSSYNEQFF
>NA|TRBJ2-7|TRBV11-2|TRBD2
TGTGCCAGCAGCCAGCGGGGACTTATCTACGAGCAGTACTTC
CASSQRGLIYEQYF
>many|TRBJ2-1|TRBV19|NA
TGTGCCAGTACCCCAGGACAGAGAGGGCACAATGAGCAGTTCTTC
CASTPGQRGHNEQFF
>NA|TRBJ2-5|TRBV7-2|NA
TGTGCCAGCAGCTCCACACGGCAGGAGACCCAGTACTTC
CASSSTRQETQYF
>NA|TRBJ2-5|TRBV7-2|NA
TGTGCCAGCAGCTTAGCGCCAGGGAACCAAGAGACCCAGTACTTC
CASSLAPGNQETQYF
>NA|TRBJ1-1|TRBV16|NA
TGTGCCAGCAGTCCCCAGGCGAACACTGAAGCTTTCTTT
CASSPQANTEAFF
>NA|TRBJ1-6|TRBV4-3|NA
TGCGCCAGCAGCCAAGATTTTGGAGGGGGACTCGAATCACCCCTCCACTTT
CASSQDFGGGLESPLHF
>few|TRBJ1-2|TRBV2|NA
TGTGCCAGCAGTGAATCCGGGGCCTATGGCTACACCTTC
CASSESGAYGYTF
>NA|TRBJ2-7|TRBV11-2|NA
TGTGCCAGCAGCATGGTGGAGGGGAGCTCCTACGAGCAGTACTTC
CASSMVEGSSYEQYF
>NA|TRBJ1-4|TRBV28|TRBD1
TGTGCCAGCAGTAGATCGGGACAGGCTAATGAAAAACTGTTTTTT
CASSRSGQANEKLFF
>NA|TRBJ2-5|TRBV28|NA
TGTGCCAGCAGTCCTCTAACAGGAAACCCCCGAGAGACCCAGTACTTC
CASSPLTGNPRETQYF
>NA|TRBJ2-5|TRBV7-2|TRBD2
TGTGCCAGCAGCATCGGACTAGCGGGGCGTAGGACCCAGTACTTC
CASSIGLAGRRTQYF
>once|TRBJ1-5|TRBV7-2|TRBD1
TGTGCCAGCAGCTTAGCAGGGGGCGGCAATCAGCCCCAGCATTTT
CASSLAGGGNQPQHF
>NA|TRBJ1-5|TRBV6-4|TRBD1
TGTGCCAGCAGTGACCCAGGCCGGCCTCAACCAGACAGGGCTAGAGGGGAGAGCAATCAGCCCCAGCATTTT
CASSDPGRPQPDRARGESNQPQHF
>few|TRBJ2-7|TRBV7-8|NA
TGTGCCAGCAGCTTAGTTGCCCAGGGGCAGTACTTC
CASSLVAQGQYF
>NA|TRBJ1-1|TRBV30|TRBD1
TGTGCCGTAGACAGGGGCGGAAACACTGAAGCTTTCTTT
CAVDRGGNTEAFF
>NA|TRBJ2-3|TRBV11-2|NA
TGTGCCAGCAGCAGTCCCCGAATCGATAAGAATACGCAGTATTTT
CASSSPRIDKNTQYF
>NA|TRBJ2-7|TRBV2|NA
TGTGCCAGCAGTTACCTCTACGAGCAGTACTTC
CASSYLYEQYF
>NA|TRBJ1-2|TRBV7-2|NA
TGTGCCAGCAGCGCCTTTGATGGGGACGGCTACACCTTC
CASSAFDGDGYTF
>few|TRBJ1-6|TRBV18|NA
TGTGCCAGCTCACCCGACGGTCTGCAGGCCCTCCACTTT
CASSPDGLQALHF
>NA|TRBJ2-3|TRBV7-7|NA
TGTGCCAGCAGCTTAAGTAGCTCAGATACGCAGTATTTT
CASSLSSSDTQYF
>NA|TRBJ2-6|TRBV2|NA
TGTGCCAGCTGCTCCGTATCCTCTGGGGCCAACGTCCTGACTTTC
CASCSVSSGANVLTF
>NA|TRBJ2-5|TRBV6-5|NA
TGTGCCAGCAGTTACCAACCGGGGGGCTTGCGGGAGACCCAGTACTTC
CASSYQPGGLRETQYF
>NA|TRBJ1-5|TRBV7-2|TRBD1
TGTGCCAGCAGCTTACAGGGGGATCAGCCCCAGCATTTT
CASSLQGDQPQHF
>NA|TRBJ1-4|TRBV30|NA
TGTGCCTGGAGTGGTCAGTGGGAAAAACTGTTTTTT
CAWSGQWEKLFF
>few|TRBJ1-6|TRBV2|NA
TGTGCCAGCACGAAGGGTTCACCCCTCCACTTT
CASTKGSPLHF
>NA|TRBJ2-7|TRBV7-2|TRBD1
TGTGCCAGCAGCTCCGGGACAGGGAGCTACGAGCAGTACTTC
CASSSGTGSYEQYF